This T cell receptor beta chain was documented in a study of blood T cell repertoires in COVID-19. The method was immunoSEQ multiplex PCR; TCRdb's version includes in-frame clones alone and lacks a portion of them. The table records almost 400,000 clones, around 89% of them present only once. The CDR3 consists of 13 residues. The V segment lost 5 bases and the J segment 5 bases; nucleotides outside the gene matches: 4. Germline lookup yields CDR1 MDHEN and CDR2 SYDVKM. Sequencing was done on a sample of PBMCs or T cells enriched from blood (not recorded which). The V gene is TRBV28, the J gene TRBJ1-1; 8 nucleotides agree with TRBD1. The TCR comes from a woman between 25 and 40 years old with acute COVID-19. The CDR3 sequence: CASSTGGRTEAFF. The CDR3 DNA reads as TGTGCCAGCAGTACAGGGGGGCGGACTGAAGCTTTCTTT.